The sequence of this TCR beta chain was determined in a study of blood T cell repertoires in COVID-19. Participants reported their clinical history, and cohort assignment relied on those reports. Symptom resolution, clearance, or two negative PCRs marked donors in Cohort 3 as recovered. Profiled with immunoSEQ multiplex PCR; TCRdb holds only in-frame clones, not every one. The table lists 300,000 to 350,000 clones, around 92% of them singletons, with roughly a tenth in the top ten. This CDR3 is 20 amino acids long. Germline V gene data show CDR1 as MGHRA and CDR2 as YSYEKL. V dropped 1 base and J dropped 3; count of bases not matched to a gene: 17.

The sequence was obtained from a woman aged 25 to 39 who had recovered from COVID-19. The chain links TRBV4-1 to TRBJ2-3; 9 bases match TRBD2. Specimen: PBMCs or T cells enriched from blood (not recorded which). CDR3 in DNA: TGCGCCAGCAGCCAAGTCCCTAGTTTCGGCGGGAGGGTGATAACAGATACGCAGTATTTT. Its translation is CASSQVPSFGGRVITDTQYF.